Below are 9 T cell receptor beta chains sequenced from a single sample in a study of blood T cell repertoires in COVID-19. Only in-frame clones appear in the TCRdb table, and some are missing; sequencing was by immunoSEQ multiplex PCR. Altogether fewer than 350,000 clones are present, around 90% being singletons, with the ten largest covering over 6%. Material for sequencing was PBMCs or T cells enriched from blood (not recorded which). Every receptor here comes from a woman aged 40 to 50 who had recovered from COVID-19.

The genes are TRBV10-3 and TRBJ2-3; D remains ambiguous. The CDR3 runs 12 residues. Between the trimmed V and J ends, which lost 11 bases and 1 base, there was a span of 10 bases. Germline CDR1 reads ENHRY; CDR2 reads SYGVKD. The CDR3 DNA reads as TGTGCCGTTGGCGGAGGCACAGATACGCAGTATTTT. Protein product: CAVGGGTDTQYF.

V usage is TRBV30 and J usage is TRBJ1-6; D is ambiguous. The V end was cut by 2 bases, the J end by 8 bases, with 10 bases between. Germline CDR1 GTSNPN, CDR2 SVGIG (reference sequence). This CDR3 spans 13 amino acids. The CDR3 DNA follows: TGTGCCTGGAGTTTGCAGTTGCATTCACCCCTCCACTTT. This gives the protein CAWSLQLHSPLHF. Variable domain in full (rest from reference TRBV30 and TRBJ1-6): SQTIHQWPATLVQPVGSPLSLECTVEGTSNPNLYWYRQAAGRGLQLLFYSVGIGQISSEVPQNLSASRPQDRQFILSSKKLLLSDSGFYLCAWSLQLHSPLHFGNGTRLTVT.

In this sample, this clone turned up once. The chain combines TRBV27 with TRBJ1-2, with a tentative D call TRBD1 (6 bases). Germline V CDR1 and CDR2: MNHEY, SMNVEV (reference sequence). The V end was cut by 4 bases, the J end by 10 bases, with 13 bases between. CDR3 size: 12 residues. The CDR3 DNA reads TGTGCCAGCAGTTCGACCCCAGGGGCCTACACCTTC. This encodes CASSSTPGAYTF.

V is TRBV19 and J is TRBJ2-5; TRBD2 matches 13 bases. Trimming at V came to 4 bases and at J to 2 bases, leaving 7 bases not matched to a gene. The CDR3 extends over 17 amino acids. CDR1 and CDR2 (germline): LNHDA, SQIVND (reference sequence). CDR3: CASSSWTSGSSQETQYF. As DNA, the CDR3 is TGTGCCAGTAGTAGTTGGACTAGCGGGAGTTCACAAGAGACCCAGTACTTC.

The V call is TRBV27, the J call TRBJ2-5, with D possibly being TRBD2 (7 bases). V was shortened by 3 bases and J by 7 bases, with 15 bases between the two germline ends. Germline loops: CDR1 MNHEY, CDR2 SMNVEV (reference sequence). The CDR3 has 14 residues. CDR3 protein: CASSFEGRGGTQYF. In nucleotides, the CDR3 is TGTGCCAGCAGTTTTGAGGGGAGGGGGGGGACCCAGTACTTC.

This rearrangement joins TRBV5-1 to TRBJ2-1, with D maybe TRBD1 (6 bases). The germline gives CDR1 SGHRS, CDR2 YFSETQ. The germline V and J ends were trimmed by 4 bases and 5 bases, with 16 bases remaining between them. This CDR3 contains 15 residues. The CDR3 here is CASSIQGRANNEQFF. The CDR3 nucleotides are TGCGCCAGCAGCATTCAGGGGCGGGCTAACAATGAGCAGTTCTTC.

V and J are TRBV3-1 (or the pseudogene TRBV3-2) and TRBJ2-5; D is unresolved. CDR1 and CDR2 from the germline V gene are LGHDT and YNNKEL (reference sequence). V shed 4 bases and J shed 1 base, with 10 bases lying between them. The length of the CDR3 is 14 residues. CDR3 region: CASSPPPSQETQYF. Written as DNA, the CDR3 is TGTGCCAGCAGCCCCCCCCCGAGCCAAGAGACCCAGTACTTC.

The chain's CDR3 is CASSSLRSGLAVDTQYF. The CDR3 bases are TGCGCCAGCAGCAGCCTCAGGTCGGGACTAGCGGTAGATACGCAGTATTTT. The chain is built from TRBV5-1 and TRBJ2-3; 11 nucleotides align to TRBD2. This CDR3 contains 17 residues. The V segment lost 4 bases and the J segment 5 bases; nucleotides outside the gene matches: 12. CDR1 and CDR2 (germline): SGHRS, YFSETQ.

The chain has TRBV28 and TRBJ2-7; 11 nucleotides agree with TRBD2. This CDR3 has 14 amino acids. Germline assignment: CDR1 MDHEN and CDR2 SYDVKM. V lost 7 bases, J lost 3 bases, and 5 bases stayed unmatched. CDR3 sequence reads: CASTGTSGYYEQYF. The CDR3 DNA reads TGTGCCAGCACGGGGACTAGCGGATACTACGAGCAGTACTTC.